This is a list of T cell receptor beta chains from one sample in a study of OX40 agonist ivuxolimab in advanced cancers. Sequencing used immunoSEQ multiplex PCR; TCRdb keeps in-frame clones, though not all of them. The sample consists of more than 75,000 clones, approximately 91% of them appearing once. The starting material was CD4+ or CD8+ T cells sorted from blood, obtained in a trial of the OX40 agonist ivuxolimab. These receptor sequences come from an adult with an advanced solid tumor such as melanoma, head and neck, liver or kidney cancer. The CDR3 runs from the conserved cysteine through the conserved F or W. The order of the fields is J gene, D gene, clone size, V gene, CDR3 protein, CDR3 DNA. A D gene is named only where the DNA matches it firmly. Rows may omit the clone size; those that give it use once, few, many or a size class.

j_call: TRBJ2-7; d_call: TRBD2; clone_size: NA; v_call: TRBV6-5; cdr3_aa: CASSSGLAGGPYEQYF; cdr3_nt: TGTGCCAGCAGTTCTGGACTAGCGGGGGGGCCCTACGAGCAGTACTTC
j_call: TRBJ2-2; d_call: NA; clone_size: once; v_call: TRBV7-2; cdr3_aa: CASSRDRPVAGELFF; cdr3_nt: TGTGCCAGCAGCCGAGATCGACCCGTCGCCGGGGAGCTGTTTTTT
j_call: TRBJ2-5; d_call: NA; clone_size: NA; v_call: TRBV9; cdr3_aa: CASSVGMQETQYF; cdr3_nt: TGTGCCAGCAGCGTAGGAATGCAAGAGACCCAGTACTTC
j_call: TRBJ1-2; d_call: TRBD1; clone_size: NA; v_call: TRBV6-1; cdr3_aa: CASSEQTPGQVPYGYTF; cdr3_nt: TGTGCCAGCAGTGAACAAACGCCGGGACAGGTACCCTATGGCTACACCTTC
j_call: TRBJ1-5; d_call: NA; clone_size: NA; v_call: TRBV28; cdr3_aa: CASSPYSGDNQPQHF; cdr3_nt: TGTGCCAGCAGTCCCTATTCAGGGGACAATCAGCCCCAGCATTTT
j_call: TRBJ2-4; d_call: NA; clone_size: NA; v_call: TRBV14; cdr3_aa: CASSHPPPNIQYF; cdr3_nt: TGTGCCAGCAGCCACCCTCCCCCAAACATTCAGTACTTC
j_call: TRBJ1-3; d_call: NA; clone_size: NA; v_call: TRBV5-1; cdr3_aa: CASSLGQGVDTIYF; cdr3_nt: TGCGCCAGCAGCTTGGGCCAGGGAGTAGACACCATATATTTT
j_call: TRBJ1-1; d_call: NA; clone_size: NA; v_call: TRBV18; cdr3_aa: CASSPRLRGDTEAFF; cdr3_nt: TGTGCCAGCTCACCCCGCTTGAGGGGGGACACTGAAGCTTTCTTT
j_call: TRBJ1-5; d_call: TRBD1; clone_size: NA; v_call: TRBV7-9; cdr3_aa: CASSLGTGSRNQPQHF; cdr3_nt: TGTGCCAGCAGCTTGGGGACAGGGTCCCGCAATCAGCCCCAGCATTTT
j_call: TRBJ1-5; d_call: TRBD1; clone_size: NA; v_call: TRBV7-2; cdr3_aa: CASSLAAGGSQPQHF; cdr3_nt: TGTGCCAGCAGCTTAGCCGCAGGGGGCAGTCAGCCCCAGCATTTT
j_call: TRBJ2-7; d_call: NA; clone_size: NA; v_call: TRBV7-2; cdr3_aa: CASSLWASSYEQYF; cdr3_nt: TGTGCCAGCAGCTTATGGGCGAGCTCCTACGAGCAGTACTTC
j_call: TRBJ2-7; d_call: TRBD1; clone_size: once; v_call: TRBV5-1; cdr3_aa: CASSLSPGTAYYEQYF; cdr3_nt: TGCGCCAGCAGTCTATCCCCCGGGACAGCTTATTACGAGCAGTACTTC
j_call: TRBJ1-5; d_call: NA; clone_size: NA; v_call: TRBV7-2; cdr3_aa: CASSLRSNQPQHF; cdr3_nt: TGTGCCAGCAGCTTGCGTAGCAATCAGCCCCAGCATTTT
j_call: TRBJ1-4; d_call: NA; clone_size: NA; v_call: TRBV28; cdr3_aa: CASTRQAGEKLFF; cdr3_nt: TGTGCCAGCACCAGGCAGGCGGGTGAAAAACTGTTTTTT
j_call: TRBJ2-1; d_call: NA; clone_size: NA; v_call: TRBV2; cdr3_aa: CASRVDSYNEQFF; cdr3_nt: TGTGCCAGCAGAGTCGACTCCTACAATGAGCAGTTCTTC